The subject of this entry is one T cell receptor (beta chain). TCRdb redid the calling of the RT-PCR reads with MiXCR, one entry per CDR3 protein. The sample has hundreds of thousands of distinct CDR3 sequences, about 14% seen once. J lost 7 bases, V lost 6 bases, and 2 bases had no gene match. The CDR3 spans 14 residues. The V gene's germline CDR1 is SGHTA and CDR2 FQGNSA. This sample was taken from a study of response to subunit inactivated influenza vaccine. The material sequenced was PBMCs from blood, taken roughly 2 weeks before vaccination. The gene calls are TRBV7-2 and TRBJ2-1; 14 bases agree with TRBD2. The clonotype originates from a man aged 45-65 years who received an inactivated influenza vaccine. The CDR3 nucleotides are TGTGCCAGCAGACGGACTAGCGGGAGGAATGAGCAGTTCTTC. It is translated as CASRRTSGRNEQFF.